The source of this T cell receptor (beta chain) is a study of T cell changes during pregnancy in multiple sclerosis (dated by TCRdb to the late 2010s). Notes on the research overall: Changes in the T cell repertoire over the course of pregnancy were examined in this study in women with multiple sclerosis.

V gives up 0 bases and J gives up 8 bases, and the segment between their germline ends measures 12 bases. The CDR3 has 14 amino acids, counting the end cysteine and phenylalanine. CDR3 DNA is the only sequence kept; it has 42 bases, read in frame from the first base. The germline V gene encodes CDR1 LNHNV and CDR2 YYDKDF (reference sequence). Library preparation was by the immunoSEQ multiplex PCR assay. Sourced from immuneACCESS, this table was stored by TCRdb with only in-frame sequences that have V and J called. A share of the clones is absent; for the studies checked, an unresolved V gene accounts for under half, and the remainder has no known explanation. For this sample the table gives about 67,000 clones, of which roughly nine tenths were detected only once. The top ten constitute around 1.4% of the sample. In regard to this clone: Its antigen is still unknown. No base quality information exists; no much larger clone differs at one position.

This specimen was peripheral blood, taken in the second trimester of pregnancy. Rearrangement joined TRBV15 to TRBJ2-3, with the D gene call left open. This TCR derives from a female donor with multiple sclerosis, enrolled in a pregnancy study. This receptor carries the CDR3 CATSREYRPGTQYF. The nucleotide sequence is given as TGTGCCACCAGCAGAGAGTATCGGCCGGGTACGCAGTATTTT.